This T cell receptor beta chain emerged from a study of CXCR3-negative and CXCR3-positive naive CD8 T cells. CDR1 is SGHRS, CDR2 YFSETQ, per germline. This CDR3 contains 16 residues. Study outcomes and limitations: CXCR3-positive naive cells carried more hydrophobic TRB CDR3s than CXCR3-negative naive cells did.

In the case of this clonotype: What it binds is unknown.

TRB cDNA was prepared as libraries by UMI-labeled 5' RACE. For each CDR3 protein, TCRdb gives one entry from its re-call of the 5' RACE reads, without DNA. This sample's table reports some 100,000 distinct CDR3 sequences. The sequence derives from a human donor in good health. Some clones in this sample may be carry-over from other donors' samples. V is TRBV5-1 and J is TRBJ2-5; with no DNA, the TCRdb D assignment of TRBD1 cannot be verified. Sequencing was done on a sample of naive CXCR3+ CD8+ T cells from blood. Subset specified: CD45RO-CCR7+CD27+CD95- naive CD8+ T cells expressing CXCR3 (TNR3+). The CDR3: CASSLADRAEKETQYF.